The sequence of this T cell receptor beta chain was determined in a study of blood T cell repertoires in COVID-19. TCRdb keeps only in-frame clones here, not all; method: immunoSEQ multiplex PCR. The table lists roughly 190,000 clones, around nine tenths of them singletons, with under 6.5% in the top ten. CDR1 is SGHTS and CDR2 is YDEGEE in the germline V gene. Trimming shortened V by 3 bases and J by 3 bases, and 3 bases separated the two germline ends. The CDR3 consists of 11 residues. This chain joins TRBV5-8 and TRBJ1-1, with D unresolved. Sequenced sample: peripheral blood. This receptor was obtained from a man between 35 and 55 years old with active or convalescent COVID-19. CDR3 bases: TGTGCCAGCAGCTCCGACACTGAAGCTTTCTTT. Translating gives CASSSDTEAFF.